This TCR beta chain comes out of a study of T-cell reconstitution after alpha-beta-depleted transplantation in children. Unique molecular identifiers were incorporated when the TCRbeta library was constructed. TCRdb processed the PCR reads anew with MiXCR; each CDR3 protein has one entry. The table records roughly 490,000 distinct CDR3 sequences, approximately 10% of them present only once. CDR3 length equals 16 residues. Per the germline V gene, CDR1 is MDHEN and CDR2 is SYDVKM. V shed 7 bases, J shed 7 bases, and the junction held 17 bases outside the gene matches. This clonotype was seen only a few times.

The TCR sequence derives from a female patient aged 2-10 years who had a stem cell transplant for aplastic anemia, so the T cells may come from the graft donor. The chain uses TRBV28 and TRBJ2-3; 7 nucleotides line up with TRBD1. The sample was PBMCs, mostly from graft donor cells, taken 180 days after TCRalphabeta/CD19-depleted stem cell transplant. The CDR3 is CASTSPLADRENTQYF. The CDR3 DNA sequence: TGTGCCAGCACCTCACCCCTCGCAGACAGGGAAAATACGCAGTATTTT.